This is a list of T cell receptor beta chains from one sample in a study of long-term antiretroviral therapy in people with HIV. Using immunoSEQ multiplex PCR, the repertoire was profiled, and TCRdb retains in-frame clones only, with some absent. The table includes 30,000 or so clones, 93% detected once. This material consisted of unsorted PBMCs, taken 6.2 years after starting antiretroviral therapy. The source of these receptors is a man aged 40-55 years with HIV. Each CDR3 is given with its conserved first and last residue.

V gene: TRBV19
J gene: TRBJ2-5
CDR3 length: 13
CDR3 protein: CATSTSGRETQYF

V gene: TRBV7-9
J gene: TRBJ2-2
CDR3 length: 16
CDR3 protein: CASSDLGQVNTGELFF

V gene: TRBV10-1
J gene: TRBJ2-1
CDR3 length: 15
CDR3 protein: CASTRQGSSYNEQFF

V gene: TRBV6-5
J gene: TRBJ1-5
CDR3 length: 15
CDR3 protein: CASSGQGGSNQPQHF

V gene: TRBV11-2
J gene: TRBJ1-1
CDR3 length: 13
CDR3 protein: CASSLAPNTEAFF

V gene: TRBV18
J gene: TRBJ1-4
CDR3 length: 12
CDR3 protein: CASSPWQGKLFF

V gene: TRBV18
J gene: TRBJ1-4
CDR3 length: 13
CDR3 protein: CASFNGQNEKLFF

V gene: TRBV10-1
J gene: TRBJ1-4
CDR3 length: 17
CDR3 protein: CASRTPHGREGNEKLFF

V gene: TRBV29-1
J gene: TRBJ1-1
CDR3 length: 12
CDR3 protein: CSVLQGNTEAFF

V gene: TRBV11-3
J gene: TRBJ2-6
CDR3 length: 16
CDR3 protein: CASSLGPSPGANVLTF

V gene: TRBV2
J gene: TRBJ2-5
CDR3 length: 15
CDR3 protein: CASSWGAGVQETQYF

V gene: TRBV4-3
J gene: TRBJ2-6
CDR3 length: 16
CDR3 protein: CASSQDVGSGANVLTF

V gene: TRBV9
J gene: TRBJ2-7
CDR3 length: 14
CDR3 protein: CASSVQRSSYEQYF

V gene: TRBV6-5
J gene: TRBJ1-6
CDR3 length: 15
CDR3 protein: CASRELGQGNSPLHF

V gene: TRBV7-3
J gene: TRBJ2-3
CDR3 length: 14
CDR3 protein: CASSPLGGTDTQYF

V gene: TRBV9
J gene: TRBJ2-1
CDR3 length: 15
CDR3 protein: CASSATGTSYNEQFF

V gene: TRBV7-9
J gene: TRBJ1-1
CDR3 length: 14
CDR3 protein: CASSPGQGPPEAFF

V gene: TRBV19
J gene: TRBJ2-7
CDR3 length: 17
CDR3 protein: CASSIDQGGTSTYEQYF

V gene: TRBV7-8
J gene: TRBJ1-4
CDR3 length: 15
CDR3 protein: CASSSIEATNEKLFF

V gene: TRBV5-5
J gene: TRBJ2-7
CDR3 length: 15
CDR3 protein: CASSLGGDGNYEQYF

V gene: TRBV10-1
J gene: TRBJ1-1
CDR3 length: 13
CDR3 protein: CASSFQGSTEAFF

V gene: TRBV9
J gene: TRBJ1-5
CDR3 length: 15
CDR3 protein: CASSVEGGSNQPQHF

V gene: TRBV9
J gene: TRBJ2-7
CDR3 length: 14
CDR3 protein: CAPKCGSTSYEQYF

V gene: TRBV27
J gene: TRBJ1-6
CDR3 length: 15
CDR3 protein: CASSGQGATNSPLHF

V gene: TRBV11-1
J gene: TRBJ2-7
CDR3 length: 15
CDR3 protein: CASSFSGGPSYEQYF